These 11 T cell receptor beta chains came from one sample sequenced in a study of Ad26.COV2.S vaccination and SARS-CoV-2 variants. Using immunoSEQ multiplex PCR, the repertoire was profiled, and TCRdb retains in-frame clones only, with some absent. The repertoire consists of a few hundred thousand clones, with about 90% occurring once and the leading ten covering around 1.8%. As for treatment: 15 to 20 received Ad26.COV2.S at low or high dose, single or two shots; about 5 received placebo; per-sample allocation not given. Sampling took place 63 days after the first vaccine or placebo injection. The sequenced sample was peripheral blood, obtained in a trial of Ad26.COV2.S vaccine versus placebo. Source of these receptors: a person aged 18 to 59 who received the Ad26.COV2.S COVID-19 vaccine or a placebo.

The rearrangement links TRBV15 to TRBJ1-6, with 9 bases matching TRBD1. CDR3 length: 16 amino acids. Per the germline V gene, CDR1 is LNHNV and CDR2 is YYDKDF (reference sequence). The V segment lost 5 bases and the J segment 3 bases; nucleotides outside the gene matches: 5. For the CDR3, the DNA is TGTGCCACCAGCCCACGGACAGGGGTCTATAATTCACCCCTCCACTTT. Its protein is CATSPRTGVYNSPLHF.

This chain links TRBV7-7 with TRBJ2-3; TRBD1 might be the D (5 bases). This CDR3 is 16 amino acids long. Germline values: CDR1 SSHAT, CDR2 FNYEAQ (reference sequence). With 1 base removed from V and 2 bases from J, the gap between germline ends came to 13 bases. The CDR3 protein is CASSLGSAGPTDTQYF. The CDR3 DNA is TGTGCCAGCAGCTTAGGATCGGCAGGGCCCACAGATACGCAGTATTTT.

V and J are TRBV4-3 and TRBJ2-1; 13 positions match TRBD2. Trimming cost V 0 bases and J 6 bases; bases outside gene matches: 8. The germline CDR1 and CDR2 sequences are LGHNA and YSLEER. There are 18 residues in the CDR3. The CDR3 DNA follows: TGCGCCAGCAGCCAAGATGCGTCGACTAGCGGGGGGCGCAATGAGCAGTTCTTC. Amino acid sequence: CASSQDASTSGGRNEQFF.

The chain couples TRBV19 to TRBJ2-7; unclear D gene. Per germline, CDR1 LNHDA and CDR2 SQIVND (reference sequence). The CDR3 is made up of 14 amino acids. V was trimmed by 2 bases and J by 0 bases, leaving 8 bases between them. The CDR3 coding sequence is TGTGCCAGTAGTATAAGGCCCAGCTCCTACGAGCAGTACTTC. It yields the protein CASSIRPSSYEQYF.

This CDR3 is CANLLSQPQHF. The DNA of the CDR3 is TGTGCCAACTTGTTAAGTCAGCCCCAGCATTTT. The chain joins TRBV3-1 (or the pseudogene TRBV3-2) to TRBJ1-5, with D unclear. Germline-derived CDR1 and CDR2 are LGHDT and YNNKEL (reference sequence). The CDR3 runs to 11 residues. Between the trimmed V and J ends, which lost 10 bases and 6 bases, there was a span of 10 bases.

V is TRBV18 and J is TRBJ1-4; no reliable D call. The germline CDR1 and CDR2 sequences are KGHSH and LQKENI. V dropped 7 bases and J dropped 8 bases, with 8 bases sitting between them. The CDR3 consists of 11 residues. The CDR3 DNA follows: TGTGCCAGCTGGGGAGGGGAAAAACTGTTTTTT. Its protein is CASWGGEKLFF.

The gene calls are TRBV4-1 and TRBJ2-3; 10 bases are shared with TRBD1. Germline trimming cut 4 bases from V and 4 bases from J; bases unmatched to any gene: 5. The CDR3 is made up of 15 amino acids. Germline loops: CDR1 MGHRA, CDR2 YSYEKL. The CDR3, as DNA: TGCGCCAGCAGCCCCCGGGACAGGGGTGCAGATACGCAGTATTTT. This encodes CASSPRDRGADTQYF.

In its sample, this clone was seen once. The rearrangement uses TRBV7-9 and TRBJ1-1; D is unresolved. The CDR3 is 13 residues long. Trimming took 5 bases from V and 4 from J, leaving 11 bases between them. Germline V CDR1 and CDR2: SEHNR, FQNEAQ (reference sequence). CDR3 bases: TGTGCCAGCAGCCCCCAACATGCCACTGAAGCTTTCTTT. It specifies CASSPQHATEAFF.

J is TRBJ1-1 and V is TRBV5-1, with D perhaps matching TRBD1 (5 bases). Germline V lookup: CDR1 SGHRS, CDR2 YFSETQ. The V end lost 0 bases, the J end lost 1 base, and 10 bases lay between the germline ends. CDR3 length equals 15 residues. The CDR3: CASSLDGARNTEAFF. CDR3 sequence (DNA): TGCGCCAGCAGCTTGGACGGGGCGCGGAACACTGAAGCTTTCTTT.

The V and J genes are TRBV3-1 (or the pseudogene TRBV3-2) and TRBJ2-6, with D possibly matching TRBD1 (6 bases). The CDR3 has 15 amino acids. The V gene's germline CDR1 is LGHDT and CDR2 YNNKEL (reference sequence). V was pared by 3 bases and J by 4 bases, with 10 bases between. The CDR3 is CASSQGTHGANVLTF. The DNA for the CDR3 is TGTGCCAGCAGCCAGGGGACACACGGGGCCAACGTCCTGACTTTC.

The chain employs TRBV7-9 and TRBJ2-2; no reliable D call. This CDR3 spans 15 amino acids. V gave up 3 bases and J gave up 0 bases, with 8 bases separating them. The germline V gene has CDR1 SEHNR and CDR2 FQNEAQ (reference sequence). In nucleotides, the CDR3 is TGTGCCAGCAGCTTTGGCGGCTCGAACACCGGGGAGCTGTTTTTT. This gives the protein CASSFGGSNTGELFF. Filled out from reference TRBV7-9 and TRBJ2-2, the complete variable domain reads DTGVSQNPRHKITKRGQNVTFRCDPISEHNRLYWYRQTLGQGPEFLTYFQNEAQLEKSRLLSDRFSAERPKGSFSTLEIQRTEQGDSAMYLCASSFGGSNTGELFFGEGSRLTVL.